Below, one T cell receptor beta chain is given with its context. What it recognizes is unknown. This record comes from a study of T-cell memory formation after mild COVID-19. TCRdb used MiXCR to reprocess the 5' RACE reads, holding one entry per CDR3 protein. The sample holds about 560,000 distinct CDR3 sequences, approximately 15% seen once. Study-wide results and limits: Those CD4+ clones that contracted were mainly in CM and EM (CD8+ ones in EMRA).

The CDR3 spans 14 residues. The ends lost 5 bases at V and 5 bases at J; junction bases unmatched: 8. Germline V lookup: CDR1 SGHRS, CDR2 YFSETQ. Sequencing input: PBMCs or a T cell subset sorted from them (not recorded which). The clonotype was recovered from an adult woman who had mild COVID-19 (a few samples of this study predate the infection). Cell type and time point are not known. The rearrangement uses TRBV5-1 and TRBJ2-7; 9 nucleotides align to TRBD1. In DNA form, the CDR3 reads TGCGCCAGCAGATCCGGGACAGGGACCGACGAGCAGTACTTC. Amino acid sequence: CASRSGTGTDEQYF.